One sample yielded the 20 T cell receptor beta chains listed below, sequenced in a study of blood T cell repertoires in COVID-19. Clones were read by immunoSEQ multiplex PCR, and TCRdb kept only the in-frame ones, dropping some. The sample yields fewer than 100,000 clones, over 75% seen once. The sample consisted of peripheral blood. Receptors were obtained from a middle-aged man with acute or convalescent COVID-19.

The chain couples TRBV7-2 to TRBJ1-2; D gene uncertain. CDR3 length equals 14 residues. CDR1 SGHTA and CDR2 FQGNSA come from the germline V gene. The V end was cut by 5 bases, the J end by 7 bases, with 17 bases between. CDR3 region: CASSPRGGFGGYTF. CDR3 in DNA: TGTGCCAGCAGCCCGCGAGGAGGGTTTGGTGGCTACACCTTC.

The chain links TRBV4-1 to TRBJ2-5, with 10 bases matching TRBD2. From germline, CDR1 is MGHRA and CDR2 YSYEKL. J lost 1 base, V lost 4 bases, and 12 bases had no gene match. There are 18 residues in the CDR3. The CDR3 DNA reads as TGCGCCAGCAGCCTCAAACAGGTAGCGGGAGGACTCCAAGAGACCCAGTACTTC. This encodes CASSLKQVAGGLQETQYF.

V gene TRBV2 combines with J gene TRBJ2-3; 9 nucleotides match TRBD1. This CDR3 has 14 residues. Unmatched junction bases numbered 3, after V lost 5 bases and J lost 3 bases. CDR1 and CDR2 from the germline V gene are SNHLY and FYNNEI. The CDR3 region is CASSRDRATDTQYF. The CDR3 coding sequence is TGTGCCAGCAGTCGGGACAGGGCGACAGATACGCAGTATTTT.

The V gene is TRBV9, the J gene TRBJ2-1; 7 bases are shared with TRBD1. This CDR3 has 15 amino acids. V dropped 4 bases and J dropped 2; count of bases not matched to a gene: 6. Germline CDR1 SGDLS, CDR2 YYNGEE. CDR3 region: CASSPRDRPYNEQFF. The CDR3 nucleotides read TGTGCCAGCAGCCCCCGGGACAGACCCTACAATGAGCAGTTCTTC.

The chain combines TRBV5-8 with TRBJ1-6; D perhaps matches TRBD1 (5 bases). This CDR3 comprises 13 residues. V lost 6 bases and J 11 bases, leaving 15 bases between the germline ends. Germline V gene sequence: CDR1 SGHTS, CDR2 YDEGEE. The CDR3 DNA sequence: TGTGCCAGCACCGCCGCGGGGACGGCACCCCTCCACTTT. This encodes CASTAAGTAPLHF.

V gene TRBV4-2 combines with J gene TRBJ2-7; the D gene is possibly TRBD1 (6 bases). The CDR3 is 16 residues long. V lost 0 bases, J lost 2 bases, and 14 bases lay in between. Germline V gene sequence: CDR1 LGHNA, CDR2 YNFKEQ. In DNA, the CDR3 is TGTGCCAGCAGCCAAGATAGGGGGACCCAGACCTACGAGCAGTACTTC. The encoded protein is CASSQDRGTQTYEQYF.

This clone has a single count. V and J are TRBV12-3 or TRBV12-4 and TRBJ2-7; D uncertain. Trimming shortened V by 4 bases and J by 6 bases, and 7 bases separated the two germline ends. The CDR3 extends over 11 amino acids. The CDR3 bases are TGTGCCAGCAGTTCGTATTCCGAGCAGTACTTC. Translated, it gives CASSSYSEQYF.

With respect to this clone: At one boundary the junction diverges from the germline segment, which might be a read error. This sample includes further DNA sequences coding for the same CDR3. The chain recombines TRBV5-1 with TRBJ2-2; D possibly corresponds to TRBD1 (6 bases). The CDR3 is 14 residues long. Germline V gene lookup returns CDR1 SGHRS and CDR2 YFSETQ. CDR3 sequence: CASGVGQNTGELFF. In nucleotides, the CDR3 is TGTGCCAGCGGAGTGGGACAGAACACCGGGGAGCTGTTTTTT.

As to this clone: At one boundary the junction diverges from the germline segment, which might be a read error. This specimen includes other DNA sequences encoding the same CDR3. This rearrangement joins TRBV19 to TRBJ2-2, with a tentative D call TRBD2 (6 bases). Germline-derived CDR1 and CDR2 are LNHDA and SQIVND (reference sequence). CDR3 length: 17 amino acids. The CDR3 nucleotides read TGTGCCAGTAGTAGGGGGTTGCGCGGGACGAACACCGGGGAACTGTTTTTT. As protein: CASSRGLRGTNTGELFF.

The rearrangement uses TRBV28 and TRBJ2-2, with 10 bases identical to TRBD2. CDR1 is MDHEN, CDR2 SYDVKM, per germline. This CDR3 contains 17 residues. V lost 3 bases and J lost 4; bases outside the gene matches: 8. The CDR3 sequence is CASSLSSGRAGTGELFF. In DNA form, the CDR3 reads TGTGCCAGCAGTTTGTCAAGCGGGAGGGCCGGCACCGGGGAGCTGTTTTTT.

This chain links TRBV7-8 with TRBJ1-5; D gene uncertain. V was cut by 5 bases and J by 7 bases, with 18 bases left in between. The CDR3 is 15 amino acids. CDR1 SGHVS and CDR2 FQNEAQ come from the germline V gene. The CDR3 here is CASSPSGGVTQPQHF. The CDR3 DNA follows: TGTGCCAGCAGCCCTTCCGGCGGGGTAACGCAGCCCCAGCATTTT.

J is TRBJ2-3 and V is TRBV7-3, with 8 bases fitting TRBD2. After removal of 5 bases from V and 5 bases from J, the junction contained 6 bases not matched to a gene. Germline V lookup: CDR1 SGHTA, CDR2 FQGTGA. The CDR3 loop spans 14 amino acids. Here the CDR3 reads CASSPGTSRDTQYF. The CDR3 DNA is TGTGCCAGCAGCCCCGGGACTAGTAGAGATACGCAGTATTTT.

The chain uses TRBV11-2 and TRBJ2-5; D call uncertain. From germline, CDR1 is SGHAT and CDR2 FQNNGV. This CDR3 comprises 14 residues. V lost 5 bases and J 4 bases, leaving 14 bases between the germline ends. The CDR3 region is CASSRRQARETQYF. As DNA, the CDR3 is TGTGCCAGCAGCCGTAGGCAGGCCAGAGAGACCCAGTACTTC.

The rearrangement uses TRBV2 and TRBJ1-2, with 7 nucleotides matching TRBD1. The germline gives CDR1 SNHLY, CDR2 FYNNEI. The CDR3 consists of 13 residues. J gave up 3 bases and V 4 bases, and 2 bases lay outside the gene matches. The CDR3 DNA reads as TGTGCCAGCAGTGTTCAGGGGGACTATGGCTACACCTTC. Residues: CASSVQGDYGYTF.

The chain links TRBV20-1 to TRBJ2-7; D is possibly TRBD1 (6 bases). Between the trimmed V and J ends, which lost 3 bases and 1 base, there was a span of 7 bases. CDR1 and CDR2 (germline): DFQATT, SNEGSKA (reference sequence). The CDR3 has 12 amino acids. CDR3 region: CSASDRSYEQYF. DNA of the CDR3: TGCAGTGCTAGTGACAGGTCCTACGAGCAGTACTTC.

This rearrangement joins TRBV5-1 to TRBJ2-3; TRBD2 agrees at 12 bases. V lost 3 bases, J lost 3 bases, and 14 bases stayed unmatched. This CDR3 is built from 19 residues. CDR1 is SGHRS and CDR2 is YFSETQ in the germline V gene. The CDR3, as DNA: TGCGCCAGCAGCTCCTCAAGGACTAGCGGGGCTTCGAGGACAGATACGCAGTATTTT. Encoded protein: CASSSSRTSGASRTDTQYF.

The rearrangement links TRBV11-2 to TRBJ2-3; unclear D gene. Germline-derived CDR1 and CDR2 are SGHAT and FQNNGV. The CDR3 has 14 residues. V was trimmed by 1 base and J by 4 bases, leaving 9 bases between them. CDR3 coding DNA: TGTGCCAGCAGCTTAGCCTTAGCAGCAGATACGCAGTATTTT. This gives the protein CASSLALAADTQYF.

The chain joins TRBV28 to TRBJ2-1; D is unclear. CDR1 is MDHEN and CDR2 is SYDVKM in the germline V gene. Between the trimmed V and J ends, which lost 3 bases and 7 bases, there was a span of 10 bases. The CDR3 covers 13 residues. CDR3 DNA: TGTGCCAGCAGTTTCTACAGAATAAATGAGCAGTTCTTC. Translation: CASSFYRINEQFF.

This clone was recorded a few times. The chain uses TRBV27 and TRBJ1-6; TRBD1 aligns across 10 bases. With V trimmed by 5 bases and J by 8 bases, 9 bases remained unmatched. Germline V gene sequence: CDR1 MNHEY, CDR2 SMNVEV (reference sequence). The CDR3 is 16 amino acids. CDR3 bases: TGTGCCAGCAGTCCCCTCCTCGACAGGGGGCATTCACCCCTCCACTTT. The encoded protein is CASSPLLDRGHSPLHF.

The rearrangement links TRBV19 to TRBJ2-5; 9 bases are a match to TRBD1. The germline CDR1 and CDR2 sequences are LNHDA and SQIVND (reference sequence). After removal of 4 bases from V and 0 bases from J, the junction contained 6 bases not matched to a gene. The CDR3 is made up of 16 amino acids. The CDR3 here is CASSNGGQGYQETQYF. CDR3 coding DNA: TGTGCCAGTAGTAATGGTGGACAGGGGTACCAAGAGACCCAGTACTTC.